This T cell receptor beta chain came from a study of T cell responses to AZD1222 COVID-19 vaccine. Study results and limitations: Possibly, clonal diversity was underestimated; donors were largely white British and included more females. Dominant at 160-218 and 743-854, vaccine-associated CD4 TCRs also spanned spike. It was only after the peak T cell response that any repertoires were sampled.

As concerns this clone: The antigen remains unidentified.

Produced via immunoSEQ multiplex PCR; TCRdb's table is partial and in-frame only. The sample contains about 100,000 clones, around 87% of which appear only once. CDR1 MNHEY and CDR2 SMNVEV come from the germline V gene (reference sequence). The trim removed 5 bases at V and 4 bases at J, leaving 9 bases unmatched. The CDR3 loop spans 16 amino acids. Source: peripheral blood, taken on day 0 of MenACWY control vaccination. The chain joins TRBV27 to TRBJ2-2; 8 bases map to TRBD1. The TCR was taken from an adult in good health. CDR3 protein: CASSADRGMGTGELFF. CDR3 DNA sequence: TGTGCCAGCAGTGCTGACAGGGGAATGGGCACCGGGGAGCTGTTTTTT.